The subject of this entry is one T cell receptor (beta chain). The V end lost 2 bases, the J end lost 2 bases, and 17 bases lay between the germline ends. Germline V gene data show CDR1 as SGHAT and CDR2 as FQDESV (reference sequence). This CDR3 region has 17 residues. Produced via immunoSEQ multiplex PCR; TCRdb's table is partial and in-frame only. The sample comprises some 900,000 clones, over 60% of which are singletons, and approximately 1.5% rests with the top ten. This entry comes from a study of shared clonotypes between healthy human individuals. The receptor comes from a man aged 18 to 29 in good health. The sample taken for sequencing was memory CD4+ T cells sorted from blood. The subset: CD45RA-negative fraction. V is TRBV11-1 and J is TRBJ2-3; the D gene is possibly TRBD1 (6 bases). CDR3 protein: CASSLIPGVDATDTQYF. Written as DNA, the CDR3 is TGTGCCAGCAGCTTAATCCCAGGGGTTGATGCCACAGATACGCAGTATTTT.